The clone carrying this T cell receptor beta chain has just one count. The target antigen is unknown. This sample includes further DNA sequences coding for the same CDR3. The protocol was immunoSEQ multiplex PCR, while the TCRdb copy is restricted to in-frame clones and leaves out a portion. This table holds over 85,000 clones, more than 85% found once. The source of the sample is a study of T cell responses to AZD1222 COVID-19 vaccine. V was clipped by 0 bases and J by 0 bases, with 2 bases between them. Looked up from germline, CDR1 is SGHDN and CDR2 is FVKESK. The CDR3 is 13 residues long. Study conclusions and caveats: Close to half of spike-specific TCRs reportedly recognize unmutated variant regions. Seropositive at baseline were only a handful of AZD1222 recipients. Mostly white British, mostly female donors; authors suggested clonal diversity may be underestimated. Dominant CD4 TCR responses targeted spike regions 160-218 and 743-854.

This TCR was sampled from an adult in good health. The chain couples TRBV14 to TRBJ1-1; no clear D gene. Here the sequenced sample was peripheral blood, taken on day 0 of AZD1222 vaccination. CDR3 loop: CASSQDLNTEAFF. The CDR3 DNA is TGTGCCAGCAGCCAAGACCTGAACACTGAAGCTTTCTTT.